This T cell receptor beta chain was found in a study of shared clonotypes between healthy human individuals. All of the donors resided in Nashville, Tennessee, and each was a Caucasian adult. V dropped 3 bases and J dropped 0 bases, with 15 bases sitting between them. The CDR3 consists of 17 residues. The germline V gene encodes CDR1 SGHAT and CDR2 FQNNGV. Some clones are missing from TCRdb's copy, which holds only in-frame ones; the method was immunoSEQ multiplex PCR. The table shows some 1 million clones, with around 74% occurring only once. The sample holds a few counts of this clone. Sequencing was done on a sample of memory CD4+ T cells sorted from blood. The sample's subset: CD45RA-negative fraction. The gene calls are TRBV11-2 and TRBJ2-4; maybe TRBD1 (5 bases). This TCR came from a man in his late teens or twenties in good health. The CDR3 region has the DNA TGTGCCAGCAGCTTTCAAGGGGCCGAAGGAGCCAAAAACATTCAGTACTTC. It encodes CASSFQGAEGAKNIQYF.